These 24 T cell receptor beta chains originate from one sample sequenced in a study of molecular identifiers for immune sequencing clone quantification (dated by TCRdb to 2016 to 2019). The method was PCR. Instrument used: Illumina MiSeq. TCRdb cleaned the public reads at Q25 with fastp, built clones with MiXCR and kept in-frame beta chains. Every entry covers one CDR3 protein and lists the most common genes and DNA from its rows. The sample contains 35,000 to 45,000 distinct CDR3 sequences, roughly 20% of them found a single time. The ten largest clones take up approximately 6.7% of the sample. Sequencing was done on a sample of naive CD8+ T cells from blood, with Jurkat cell RNA spiked in. Interpreted using the paper, the cell subset or site label stands for: FACS-sorted CD8+CD4-CCR7+CD45RA+ naive T cells. The receptors were sampled from a human donor in good health. Some libraries in this study had Jurkat cell RNA spiked in.

A remark on this clonotype: A much more abundant neighbour one base away suggests this may be a read error. The chain has TRBV28 and TRBJ1-2, with D possibly TRBD1 on 5 matching bases. The length of the CDR3 is 13 residues. The germline V gene encodes CDR1 MDHEN and CDR2 SYDVKM. The CDR3 reads CASSFGTVYGYAF. CDR3 coding DNA: TGTGCCAGCAGTTTTGGGACGGTCTATGGCTACGCATTC.

The chain joins TRBV4-3 to TRBJ2-6, with D hard to call. Germline V gene lookup returns CDR1 LGHNA and CDR2 YSLEER. V was trimmed by 1 base and J by 0 bases, leaving 10 bases between them. This CDR3 comprises 17 residues. This CDR3 is CASSQGLRSSGANVLTF. As DNA, the CDR3 is TGCGCCAGCAGCCAAGGACTCCGATCCTCTGGGGCCAACGTCCTGACTTTC.

This clonotype was picked up one time. The junction shows a germline mismatch at one end, possibly a read error. The DNA for the CDR3 is TGTGCCAGCAGCTTAGTTCGGGAGCAGGACTTC. Its protein product is CASSLVREQDF. The rearrangement joins TRBV13 to TRBJ2-7, with a tentative D call TRBD2 (6 bases). The CDR3 extends over 11 amino acids. Germline V CDR1 and CDR2: PRHDT, FYEKMQ (reference sequence).

The rearrangement joins TRBV20-1 to TRBJ2-7; TRBD1 agrees at 8 bases. The V gene's germline CDR1 is DFQATT and CDR2 SNEGSKA (reference sequence). Trimming removed 1 base from V and 4 bases from J; junction bases left unmatched: 9. The CDR3 length is 15 residues. The CDR3, as DNA: TGCAGTGCTAGAGGCGACTGGACAGGGAGTTACGAGCAGTACTTC. This gives the protein CSARGDWTGSYEQYF.

There are many counts of this clonotype. The rearrangement uses TRBV7-8 and TRBJ2-2; perhaps TRBD2 as D (5 bases). Germline loops: CDR1 SGHVS, CDR2 FQNEAQ. This CDR3 region has 14 residues. V was trimmed by 2 bases and J by 5 bases, leaving 9 bases between them. The CDR3 nucleotides are TGTGCCAGCAGCTTACGAGGAGGTACCGGGGAGCTGTTTTTT. This sequence encodes CASSLRGGTGELFF.

There are a few counts of this clonotype. This may arise from a read error, as a much more abundant clone is one base away. The rearrangement uses TRBV28 and TRBJ2-5; 10 bases line up with TRBD2. Germline CDR1 reads MDHEN; CDR2 reads SYDVKM. This CDR3 has 16 amino acids. This CDR3 is CASSSMSGRARETRYF. In DNA form, the CDR3 reads TGTGCCAGCAGTTCTATGAGCGGGAGGGCCAGGGAGACCCGGTACTTC.

This clonotype was counted many times. This sequence joins TRBV12-3 or TRBV12-4 and TRBJ2-1, with TRBD2 matching over 10 bases. Germline trimming cut 2 bases from V and 2 bases from J; bases unmatched to any gene: 3. The CDR3 is 16 amino acids. The chain's CDR3 is CASSLLAGEPYNEQFF. CDR3 nucleotides: TGTGCCAGCAGTTTACTAGCGGGAGAACCCTACAATGAGCAGTTCTTC.

The V call is TRBV27, the J call TRBJ2-2, with D maybe TRBD1 (6 bases). This CDR3 has 15 amino acids. Trimming shortened V by 10 bases and J by 6 bases, and 21 bases separated the two germline ends. CDR1 MNHEY and CDR2 SMNVEV come from the germline V gene (reference sequence). For the CDR3, the DNA is TGTGCCACCCAAACCCACAGGGTGGGCGCCGGGGAGCTGTTTTTT. As protein: CATQTHRVGAGELFF.

This clonotype was counted ten times or more. The gene calls are TRBV4-1 and TRBJ2-3; tentative D call: TRBD2 (5 bases). V was shortened by 0 bases and J by 4 bases, with 17 bases between the two germline ends. CDR1 and CDR2 from the germline V gene are MGHRA and YSYEKL. The CDR3 runs to 17 residues. As DNA, the CDR3 is TGCGCCAGCAGCCAAGAGTTCTCTTCAGTGGGAGCAGATACGCAGTATTTT. This sequence encodes CASSQEFSSVGADTQYF.

This clonotype was counted many times. The V and J genes are TRBV4-3 and TRBJ2-1; a possible D gene is TRBD2 (6 bases). The CDR3 is 17 amino acids. V lost 4 bases to trimming and J lost 4 bases, with 20 bases between them. Germline values: CDR1 LGHNA, CDR2 YSLEER. The CDR3 loop reads CASSPGDSSEPYNEQFF. For the CDR3, the DNA is TGCGCCAGCAGCCCTGGGGACTCCTCAGAACCTTACAATGAGCAGTTCTTC.

As for this clonotype: This may be a read error: a much more frequent sequence differs by one nucleotide. The chain joins TRBV7-9 to TRBJ2-1; D is uncertain. The V end lost 8 bases, the J end lost 3 bases, and 17 bases lay between the germline ends. Germline CDR1 is SEHNR and CDR2 is FQNEAQ (reference sequence). The CDR3 is 15 residues long. This CDR3 is CASGATGPYYNEQFF. The DNA for the CDR3 is TGTGCCAGCGGCGCTACCGGGCCCTACTACAATGAGCAGTTCTTC.

The rearrangement uses TRBV10-1 and TRBJ2-7; weak D call: TRBD2 (5 bases). In germline, CDR1 is WNHNN, CDR2 SYGVQD (reference sequence). V dropped 10 bases and J dropped 4 bases, with 11 bases sitting between them. The length of the CDR3 is 11 residues. DNA of the CDR3: TGCGCCACTCCGGGGAATTACGAGCAGTACTTC. Its translation: CATPGNYEQYF.

This clonotype was seen many times. The chain employs TRBV29-1 and TRBJ1-1, with unresolved D. CDR1 is SQVTM, CDR2 ANQGSEA, per germline. The CDR3 length is 11 residues. V was clipped by 4 bases and J by 0 bases, with 3 bases between them. The CDR3 sequence is CSVVVNTEAFF. The CDR3 nucleotides are TGCAGCGTTGTGGTGAACACTGAAGCTTTCTTT.

Points on this clonotype: A much more abundant neighbour one base away suggests this may be a read error. This chain connects TRBV6-2 or TRBV6-3 to TRBJ2-1, with TRBD2 identical over 7 bases. Germline assignment: CDR1 MNHEY and CDR2 SVGEGT. Germline trimming cut 8 bases from V and 2 bases from J; bases unmatched to any gene: 3. The CDR3 sequence is 13 residues long. Written as DNA, the CDR3 is TGTGCCAGCGAAAGCGGGACCTACAATGAGCAGTTCTTC. Protein: CASESGTYNEQFF.

The chain is built from TRBV24-1 and TRBJ2-1; TRBD2 might be the D (6 bases). CDR3 size: 18 residues. Trimming took off 5 bases at V and 7 bases at J, with 26 bases between the two ends. Germline CDR1 reads KGHDR; CDR2 reads SFDVKD. CDR3 region: CATSVPDSRDPLANEQFF. CDR3 bases: TGTGCCACCAGTGTTCCCGACAGCAGAGACCCACTAGCTAATGAGCAGTTCTTC.

This clonotype has only a few counts. The genes are TRBV5-1 and TRBJ2-7; unclear D gene. V lost 3 bases to trimming and J lost 5 bases, with 21 bases between them. The CDR3 has 16 residues. CDR1 SGHRS and CDR2 YFSETQ come from the germline V gene. For the CDR3, the DNA is TGCGCCAGCAGCTCCCTGGCTTATGACGGGTCGCACGAGCAGTACTTC. Translating it yields CASSSLAYDGSHEQYF.

On this clonotype: This may come from a read error, since a much larger clone is one base off. J is TRBJ2-7 and V is TRBV7-6; D may match TRBD1 or TRBD2 (6 bases each). CDR3 length equals 12 residues. Germline CDR1 and CDR2: SGHVS and FNYEAQ. The CDR3 region is CASGLEVGGWYF. The DNA for the CDR3 is TGTGCCAGCGGCTTAGAGGTCGGGGGCTGGTACTTC.

This clonotype occurred many times. The chain carries TRBV29-1 and TRBJ2-1; D call uncertain. The V gene lost 5 bases and the J gene lost 8 bases, with 13 bases spanning the gap. CDR1 and CDR2 from the germline V gene are SQVTM and ANQGSEA. This CDR3 has 12 residues. The CDR3 is CSVSGPRDEQFF. The DNA of the CDR3 is TGCAGCGTTAGTGGACCCCGGGATGAGCAGTTCTTC.

As regards this clonotype: This may be a read error: a much more frequent sequence differs by one nucleotide. The rearrangement links TRBV20-1 to TRBJ2-7; D possibly corresponds to TRBD2 (7 bases). The CDR3 length is 14 residues. Germline CDR1 and CDR2: DFQATT and SNEGSKA (reference sequence). This CDR3 is CGAEGEGGPYEQYF. As DNA, the CDR3 is TGCGGTGCGGAGGGGGAGGGGGGGCCCTACGAGCAGTACTTC.

With regard to this clonotype: Since a much larger clone is just one base distant, this may be a read error. This sequence joins TRBV5-6 and TRBJ2-5, with no clear D. CDR3 length: 12 residues. CDR1 and CDR2 from the germline V gene are SGHDT and YYEEEE. CDR3 DNA: TGTGCCAGCAGCTTGACAGTGGAGACCCAGTGCTTC. Encoded protein: CASSLTVETQCF.

In this sample, this clonotype turned up many times. The rearrangement uses TRBV6-2 or TRBV6-3 and TRBJ2-1; no clear D. CDR1 is MNHEY, CDR2 SVGEGT, per germline. The CDR3 spans 14 residues. Trimming left V 2 bases short and J 5 bases short, with 10 bases between. CDR3 sequence: CASSYLPDDNEQFF. CDR3 bases: TGTGCCAGCAGTTACCTTCCCGACGACAATGAGCAGTTCTTC.

This clonotype has a handful of counts. As DNA, the CDR3 is TGTGCCAGCAGCTCTCTTCTGGGGACAGGGGGCGCTGGGGCCAACGTCCTGACTTTC. This sequence encodes CASSSLLGTGGAGANVLTF. The J gene is TRBJ2-6, the V gene TRBV13, with 12 bases that match TRBD1. The CDR3 spans 19 residues. Unmatched junction bases numbered 9, after V lost 4 bases and J lost 2 bases. CDR1 and CDR2 from the germline V gene are PRHDT and FYEKMQ (reference sequence). Supplemented by reference TRBV13 and TRBJ2-6, the full variable domain reads AAGVIQSPRHLIKEKRETATLKCYPIPRHDTVYWYQQGPGQDPQFLISFYEKMQSDKGSIPDRFSAQQFSDYHSELNMSSLELGDSALYFCASSSLLGTGGAGANVLTFGAGSRLTVL.

The chain recombines TRBV27 with TRBJ2-1, with a weak D call TRBD1 (6 bases). CDR1 is MNHEY and CDR2 is SMNVEV in the germline V gene (reference sequence). The CDR3 is made up of 14 amino acids. Trimming cost V 2 bases and J 3 bases, with 8 bases left between them. As DNA, the CDR3 is TGTGCCAGCAGTTTAGGGGGCAGCTACAATGAGCAGTTCTTC. Translated, it gives CASSLGGSYNEQFF.

A note on this clonotype: This may stem from a read error, because a much larger clone lies one nucleotide away. The chain is built from TRBV29-1 and TRBJ2-7, with 10 bases identical to TRBD2. CDR1 and CDR2 from the germline V gene are SQVTM and ANQGSEA. There are 15 residues in the CDR3. CDR3 bases: TGCGGCGTTGAAGCCCCCTTACTAGCGGGATACGAGCAGTACTTC. Its translation is CGVEAPLLAGYEQYF.